What follows describes a single T cell receptor beta chain. These data come from a study of pediatric ulcerative colitis. This CDR3 is 14 amino acids long. CDR1 is SGHTA and CDR2 is FQGNSA in the germline V gene. V shed 1 base and J shed 5 bases, with 12 bases lying between them. Only in-frame clones appear in the TCRdb table, and some are missing; sequencing was by immunoSEQ multiplex PCR. The sample consists of 55,000 to 70,000 clones, about nine tenths of them appearing once. Sequencing used blood. The TCR was taken from a boy aged 10-17 years who was a control in a study of pediatric ulcerative colitis. This chain connects TRBV7-2 to TRBJ2-7, with D perhaps given as TRBD1 or TRBD2 (5 bases each). CDR3 amino acids: CASSLEVATDEQYF. The CDR3 bases are TGTGCCAGCAGCTTAGAGGTAGCGACAGACGAGCAGTACTTC.